Listed below are T cell receptor beta chains from one sample, sequenced in a study of T cell responses to AZD1222 COVID-19 vaccine. Generated by immunoSEQ multiplex PCR, the TCRdb table keeps only in-frame clones and is missing some. The sample has some 74,000 clones, roughly 85% seen once; the top ten hold around 1.3%. The sequenced sample was peripheral blood, obtained 28 days after the second AZD1222 dose. Receptors were obtained from an adult who received the AZD1222 COVID-19 vaccine. CDR3s leave out the opening cysteine and the closing phenylalanine or tryptophan.

J gene,V gene,CDR3 protein
TRBJ2-7,TRBV27,ASRHWGGNSYEQY
TRBJ1-5,TRBV5-8,ASSLEAATHSNQPQH
TRBJ2-1,TRBV6-4,ASSEREGSYNEQF
TRBJ1-6,TRBV24-1,ATSDPQSSYNSPLH
TRBJ2-4,TRBV30,AWSPTPNIQY
TRBJ2-1,TRBV11-2,ASSLRGGLVNEQF
TRBJ2-1,TRBV7-2,ASSPRAVGAPV
TRBJ2-7,TRBV28,ASSLARSSYEQY
TRBJ2-7,TRBV20-1,SASGQSYEQY
TRBJ1-2,TRBV29-1,SVRDSDGYT